Presented here are 5 T cell receptor beta chains from one specimen sequenced in a study of cytomegalovirus exposure and HLA in healthy donors. The PCR ran on 60 Vbeta and 13 Jbeta primers. Here immunoSEQ multiplex PCR was the method, and the copy in TCRdb shows in-frame clones only, minus some. The sample comprises some 190,000 clones, 70% to 85% of which are singletons, and 3.4% rests with the top ten. The sample comprised PBMCs. The receptors derive from a middle-aged man in good health and CMV-seropositive.

The chain employs TRBV28 and TRBJ1-2; D is unresolved. Germline loops: CDR1 MDHEN, CDR2 SYDVKM. The V end was cut by 3 bases, the J end by 2 bases, with 16 bases between. This CDR3 is 16 amino acids long. The CDR3 nucleotides read TGTGCCAGCAGTTTGCGCGGCCTAGTGTGGAACTATGGCTACACCTTC. It encodes CASSLRGLVWNYGYTF.

The gene calls are TRBV7-9 and TRBJ1-2; D not resolved. The CDR3 loop spans 14 amino acids. With 5 bases removed from V and 1 base from J, the gap between germline ends came to 11 bases. CDR1 is SEHNR and CDR2 is FQNEAQ in the germline V gene (reference sequence). The CDR3 sequence is CASSRSGHNYGYTF. In DNA form, the CDR3 reads TGTGCCAGCAGCCGGTCGGGTCATAACTATGGCTACACCTTC.

This clone occurred a few times. The chain carries TRBV29-1 and TRBJ2-1; possibly TRBD2 for D (6 bases). Trimming shortened V by 6 bases and J by 4 bases, and 10 bases separated the two germline ends. This CDR3 comprises 12 residues. The germline CDR1 and CDR2 sequences are SQVTM and ANQGSEA. The CDR3: CSVKRGYNEQFF. The CDR3 nucleotides are TGCAGCGTCAAACGGGGGTACAATGAGCAGTTCTTC.

The gene calls are TRBV27 and TRBJ2-2, with 12 positions matching TRBD1. Losses at the gene ends were 10 bases for V and 6 bases for J; bases not matched to a gene: 9. Germline values: CDR1 MNHEY, CDR2 SMNVEV (reference sequence). CDR3 length: 15 residues. Here the CDR3 DNA reads TGTGCCATTGGCCGGGACAGGGGGCATTCCGGGGAGCTGTTTTTT. Protein product: CAIGRDRGHSGELFF.

The J gene is TRBJ1-1, the V gene TRBV10-3; TRBD1 is a possible D gene (6 bases). The CDR3 is made up of 16 amino acids. V lost 6 bases and J lost 1, with 18 bases in between. Per germline, CDR1 ENHRY and CDR2 SYGVKD. CDR3 bases: TGTGCCATCAGGACCCACACACAGGGCTCGAACACTGAAGCTTTCTTT. Translating it yields CAIRTHTQGSNTEAFF.